The entry below describes one TCR beta chain. This sample is part of a study of OX40 agonist ivuxolimab in advanced cancers. The CDR3 is 16 residues long. V lost 3 bases to trimming and J lost 0 bases, with 14 bases between them. Germline V gives CDR1 LNHDA, CDR2 SQIVND (reference sequence). Some clones are missing from TCRdb's copy, which holds only in-frame ones; the method was immunoSEQ multiplex PCR. Found here are 100,000 to 150,000 clones, roughly 92% of them singletons; the top ten hold 0.8% to 1%. The material was CD4+ or CD8+ T cells sorted from blood, obtained in a trial of the OX40 agonist ivuxolimab. This sequence originates from an adult with an advanced solid tumor such as melanoma, head and neck, liver or kidney cancer. The chain is built from TRBV19 and TRBJ1-1, with D unresolved. CDR3 amino acids: CASSITPNNMNTEAFF. CDR3 bases: TGTGCCAGTAGTATTACCCCCAACAACATGAACACTGAAGCTTTCTTT.